Following are 15 T cell receptor beta chains from one sample sequenced in a study of T cells in tuberculosis. Only in-frame clones appear in the TCRdb table, and some are missing; sequencing was by immunoSEQ multiplex PCR. The sample gives over 30,000 clones, roughly 97% of which show up once; roughly 6% is in the top ten. Sequencing was carried out using PBMCs. The receptors derive from a donor aged 10-29 years with latent tuberculosis or without tuberculosis infection.

This chain links TRBV19 with TRBJ2-2, with 7 bases that match TRBD1. Germline CDR1 is LNHDA and CDR2 is SQIVND (reference sequence). Losses at the gene ends were 6 bases for V and 5 bases for J; bases not matched to a gene: 6. There are 14 residues in the CDR3. CDR3 sequence reads: CASRVQGVTGELFF. The CDR3 DNA reads as TGTGCCAGTAGGGTCCAGGGGGTGACCGGGGAGCTGTTTTTT.

The V and J genes are TRBV7-3 and TRBJ2-7; a possible D gene is TRBD1 (5 bases). CDR1 is SGHTA, CDR2 FQGTGA, per germline. The CDR3 totals 12 residues. V was cut by 4 bases and J by 6 bases, with 10 bases left in between. The CDR3 nucleotides read TGTGCCAGCAGCTCTCCAGGGTCCGAGCAGTACTTC. Its translation is CASSSPGSEQYF.

The gene calls are TRBV5-1 and TRBJ2-7; D is perhaps TRBD2 (7 bases). With 3 bases removed from V and 4 bases from J, the gap between germline ends came to 14 bases. Per germline, CDR1 SGHRS and CDR2 YFSETQ. This CDR3 comprises 14 residues. The CDR3 spells CASSWGGAQYEQYF. The CDR3 DNA is TGCGCCAGCAGCTGGGGGGGCGCGCAATACGAGCAGTACTTC.

The gene calls are TRBV2 and TRBJ2-2; D might be TRBD1 (5 bases). Germline CDR1 SNHLY, CDR2 FYNNEI. The CDR3 totals 17 residues. The V gene lost 5 bases and the J gene lost 6 bases, with 22 bases spanning the gap. For the CDR3, the DNA is TGTGCCAGCAGTCCTATCCCGTCCGCAGGGCTCGCCGGGGAGCTGTTTTTT. This codes for CASSPIPSAGLAGELFF.

V usage is TRBV27 and J usage is TRBJ2-3, with 9 bases identical to TRBD1. The V gene's germline CDR1 is MNHEY and CDR2 SMNVEV (reference sequence). Trimming at V came to 6 bases and at J to 1 base, leaving 2 bases not matched to a gene. CDR3 size: 14 residues. CDR3 region: CASRDRGGTDTQYF. As DNA, the CDR3 is TGTGCCAGCAGGGACAGGGGCGGCACAGATACGCAGTATTTT.

This chain connects TRBV2 to TRBJ2-5; D perhaps matches TRBD1 (6 bases). The germline V gene encodes CDR1 SNHLY and CDR2 FYNNEI. Trimming stripped 6 bases from V and 7 bases from J, with 18 bases between. The CDR3 runs 14 residues. The CDR3 DNA reads as TGTGCCAGCAGGGCCGGGACACAAGATTCGACCCAGTACTTC. Amino acid sequence: CASRAGTQDSTQYF.

The chain recombines TRBV5-1 with TRBJ2-1, with 11 bases that match TRBD2. CDR1 is SGHRS and CDR2 is YFSETQ in the germline V gene. V was pared by 8 bases and J by 8 bases, with 9 bases of the junction left unmatched. This CDR3 spans 14 amino acids. The CDR3 sequence is CASGLGTSGDEQFF. The CDR3 DNA follows: TGCGCCAGTGGCTTAGGGACTAGCGGCGATGAGCAGTTCTTC.

The gene calls are TRBV12-5 and TRBJ2-2; tentatively, D is TRBD2 (5 bases). The CDR3 loop spans 14 amino acids. Trimming pared 3 bases from V and 10 bases from J, leaving 15 bases between. CDR1 and CDR2 (germline): LGHNT, FRNRAP. The chain's CDR3 is CASGFGSAREELFF. CDR3 sequence (DNA): TGTGCTAGTGGTTTCGGTAGCGCGAGAGAGGAGCTGTTTTTT.

J is TRBJ1-2 and V is TRBV5-1; D unclear. Germline V gene lookup returns CDR1 SGHRS and CDR2 YFSETQ. This CDR3 contains 14 residues. With 6 bases removed from V and 0 bases from J, the gap between germline ends came to 12 bases. CDR3 region: CASTGGPTNYGYTF. CDR3 coding DNA: TGCGCCAGCACCGGAGGCCCTACTAACTATGGCTACACCTTC. Filled out from reference TRBV5-1 and TRBJ1-2, the complete variable domain reads KAGVTQTPRYLIKTRGQQVTLSCSPISGHRSVSWYQQTPGQGLQFLFEYFSETQRNKGNFPGRFSGRQFSNSRSEMNVSTLELGDSALYLCASTGGPTNYGYTFGSGTRLTVV.

The V gene is TRBV9, the J gene TRBJ1-2; 9 nucleotides align to TRBD1. The CDR3 is made up of 15 amino acids. V was pared by 2 bases and J by 9 bases, with 11 bases of the junction left unmatched. The V gene's germline CDR1 is SGDLS and CDR2 YYNGEE. CDR3 nucleotide sequence: TGTGCCAGCAGCGTTTATGGGACAGGGCGTTCCAGCTACACCTTC. It is translated as CASSVYGTGRSSYTF.

V and J are TRBV28 and TRBJ2-4; 7 bases fit TRBD2. V lost 4 bases to trimming and J lost 0 bases; unmatched junction nucleotides: 6. CDR1 MDHEN and CDR2 SYDVKM come from the germline V gene. This CDR3 spans 16 amino acids. CDR3 bases: TGTGCCAGCAGTTCGTGGCGGGGGTTAGCCAAAAACATTCAGTACTTC. Residues: CASSSWRGLAKNIQYF.

The V and J genes are TRBV11-3 and TRBJ2-1; possibly TRBD1 for D (5 bases). The CDR3 runs 14 residues. V lost 7 bases to trimming and J lost 4 bases, with 14 bases between them. Germline CDR1 and CDR2: SGHNT and YENEEA. The CDR3 coding sequence is TGTGCCAGCAAGAAAGGACACAATTACAATGAGCAGTTCTTC. It specifies CASKKGHNYNEQFF.

The chain is built from TRBV7-9 and TRBJ1-1; D is possibly TRBD1 (5 bases). CDR1 is SEHNR, CDR2 FQNEAQ, per germline (reference sequence). The CDR3 is 13 amino acids. The V end lost 3 bases, the J end lost 1 base, and 6 bases lay between the germline ends. Written as DNA, the CDR3 is TGTGCCAGCAGCTTCCAGGGGAACACTGAAGCTTTCTTT. This sequence encodes CASSFQGNTEAFF.

The chain joins TRBV2 to TRBJ1-4; possibly TRBD1 for D (6 bases). Germline V gene data show CDR1 as SNHLY and CDR2 as FYNNEI. This CDR3 contains 15 residues. The V and J ends lost 6 bases and 1 base respectively, with 12 bases between them. This CDR3 is CASRDQGLTNEKLFF. The CDR3 DNA follows: TGTGCCAGCAGGGACCAGGGGTTAACTAATGAAAAACTGTTTTTT.

This chain uses TRBV11-2 with TRBJ1-1; a weak D match, TRBD1 (5 bases). V dropped 1 base and J dropped 9 bases, with 6 bases sitting between them. CDR1 SGHAT and CDR2 FQNNGV come from the germline V gene. This CDR3 region has 11 residues. The CDR3 bases are TGTGCCAGCAGCTTAGCAGGGAAAGCTTTCTTT. Protein: CASSLAGKAFF.